This TCR beta chain was identified in a study of blood T cell repertoires in COVID-19. Assay: immunoSEQ multiplex PCR; the TCRdb copy retains only in-frame clones and omits some. The top ten clones hold around 6.5% of a sample with 150,000 to 200,000 clones, roughly 87% of them seen once. Germline assignment: CDR1 MDHEN and CDR2 SYDVKM. V was pared by 4 bases and J by 2 bases, with 16 bases between. The CDR3 has 16 residues. This clone has a count of ten or more. This sequence joins TRBV28 and TRBJ2-3; possible D gene TRBD2, 7 bases. The receptor was derived from a woman aged 45-60 years who had recovered from COVID-19. Input material: PBMCs or T cells enriched from blood (not recorded which). DNA of the CDR3: TGTGCCAGCAGTTCTCCGGGGGCGGGAGACACAGATACGCAGTATTTT. It specifies CASSSPGAGDTDTQYF.